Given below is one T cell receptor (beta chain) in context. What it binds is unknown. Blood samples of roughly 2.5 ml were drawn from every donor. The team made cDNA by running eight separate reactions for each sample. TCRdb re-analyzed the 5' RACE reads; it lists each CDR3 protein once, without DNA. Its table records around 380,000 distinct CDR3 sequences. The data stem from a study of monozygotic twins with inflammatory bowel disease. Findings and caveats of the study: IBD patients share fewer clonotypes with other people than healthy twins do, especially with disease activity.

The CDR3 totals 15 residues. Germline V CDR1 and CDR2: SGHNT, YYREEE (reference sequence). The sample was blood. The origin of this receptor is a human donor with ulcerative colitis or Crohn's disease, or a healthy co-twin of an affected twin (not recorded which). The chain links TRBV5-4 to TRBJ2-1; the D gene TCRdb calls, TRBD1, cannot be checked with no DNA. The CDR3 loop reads CASSFLGTGNNEQFF.